A single sample gave rise to the 24 T cell receptor beta chains below, sequenced in a study of neurological immune-mediated disorders. TCRdb analysed the 5' RACE reads with MiXCR anew, one entry per CDR3 protein. The data show approximately 82,000 distinct CDR3 sequences, over 10% seen once. Time point defined: longitudinal time-point 2. The sequenced sample consisted of PBMCs. Every receptor here comes from a female donor with HTLV-1-associated myelopathy (HAM/TSP).

This clonotype was seen ten or more times. The chain combines TRBV7-2 with TRBJ2-5; 10 positions match TRBD2. The CDR3 runs 17 residues. CDR1 is SGHTA, CDR2 FQGNSA, per germline. J was trimmed by 5 bases and V by 5 bases; bases with no gene match: 14. The CDR3 DNA is TGTGCCAGCAGCCCGGGAGGAAGCGGGGGGGTAAGGGAGACCCAGTACTTC. Protein sequence: CASSPGGSGGVRETQYF.

This clonotype showed up many times. V and J are TRBV5-1 and TRBJ2-1; D might be TRBD2 (6 bases). Germline V CDR1 and CDR2: SGHRS, YFSETQ. V lost 4 bases and J 0 bases, leaving 14 bases between the germline ends. CDR3 length: 16 amino acids. The chain's CDR3 is CASSRTPEGSYNEQFF. CDR3 nucleotide sequence: TGCGCCAGCAGCAGGACCCCGGAGGGCTCCTACAATGAGCAGTTCTTC.

This clonotype was observed at least ten times. V and J are TRBV28 and TRBJ2-3; D might be TRBD1 (6 bases). Germline values: CDR1 MDHEN, CDR2 SYDVKM. The CDR3 sequence is 14 residues long. V was clipped by 9 bases and J by 3 bases, with 16 bases between them. The CDR3 here is CASTGPGSTDTQYF. CDR3 nucleotides: TGTGCCAGTACAGGGCCGGGATCTACAGATACGCAGTATTTT.

This clonotype came up many times. A much larger clone lies a single base off, so this may be a read error. The chain employs TRBV11-2 and TRBJ2-1; no firm D call. Per germline, CDR1 SGHAT and CDR2 FQNNGV. Trimming removed 6 bases from V and 4 bases from J, with 4 bases in between. CDR3 length: 11 residues. The CDR3 loop reads CASREYNEQFF. The DNA of the CDR3 is TGTGCCAGCAGAGAGTACAATGAGCAGTTCTTC. The variable domain in full, with the rest retrieved from reference TRBV11-2 and TRBJ2-1, is EAGVAQSPRYKIIEKRQSVAFWCNPISGHATLYWYQQILGQGPKLLIQFQNNGVVDDSQLPKDRFSAERLKGVDSTLKIQPAKLEDSAVYLCASREYNEQFFGPGTRLTVL.

In its sample, this clonotype was seen many times. CDR3 sequence reads: CASSGSGTSGSSTDTQYF. CDR3 DNA sequence: TGTGCCAGCAGCGGTTCCGGGACTAGCGGGTCTAGCACAGATACGCAGTATTTT. The chain joins TRBV9 to TRBJ2-3, with 12 bases aligning to TRBD2. V lost 3 bases to trimming and J lost 0 bases; unmatched junction nucleotides: 8. The CDR3 has 18 amino acids. CDR1 and CDR2 (germline): SGDLS, YYNGEE.

In this sample, this clonotype turned up many times. The CDR3 bases are TGTGCCAGCAGCCAAGTTAACCATGAGCAGTACTTC. Translated: CASSQVNHEQYF. This chain uses TRBV14 with TRBJ2-7; D remains ambiguous. Trimming pared 1 base from V and 7 bases from J, leaving 8 bases between. The CDR3 length is 12 residues. Per the germline V gene, CDR1 is SGHDN and CDR2 is FVKESK.

The table lists this clonotype with many counts. CDR3 loop: CASSRDRVSYEQYF. The CDR3, as DNA: TGTGCCAGCAGTCGCGACAGGGTCTCCTACGAGCAGTACTTC. This chain connects TRBV2 to TRBJ2-7; 7 nucleotides agree with TRBD1. The germline V gene encodes CDR1 SNHLY and CDR2 FYNNEI. V was pared by 5 bases and J by 0 bases, with 4 bases of the junction left unmatched. CDR3 length: 14 residues.

This clonotype was counted ten times or more. The chain carries TRBV12-3 or TRBV12-4 and TRBJ2-3; the D is unclear. The V gene lost 5 bases and the J gene lost 6 bases, with 15 bases spanning the gap. The CDR3 covers 14 residues. CDR3 sequence: CASSRKAMEDTQYF. CDR3 sequence (DNA): TGTGCCAGCAGTCGGAAAGCAATGGAGGATACGCAGTATTTT.

The table lists this clonotype with many counts. This sequence joins TRBV12-3 or TRBV12-4 and TRBJ2-7; no reliable D call. Trimming left V 1 base short and J 6 bases short, with 4 bases between. This CDR3 is built from 11 residues. The CDR3 spells CASSLGSEQYF. CDR3 DNA: TGTGCCAGCAGTTTAGGATCCGAGCAGTACTTC.

This clonotype was seen many times. The V call is TRBV7-2, the J call TRBJ1-6; D gene ambiguous. V lost 5 bases and J lost 12, with 14 bases in between. CDR3 size: 13 residues. Germline loops: CDR1 SGHTA, CDR2 FQGNSA. The CDR3 DNA is TGTGCCAGCAGCGCAGACGGAGGACGACCCCTCCACTTT. Translating gives CASSADGGRPLHF.

Many counts were recorded for this clonotype. V usage is TRBV7-2 and J usage is TRBJ2-7; possible D gene TRBD1, 6 bases. From germline, CDR1 is SGHTA and CDR2 FQGNSA. Trimming removed 5 bases from V and 2 bases from J, with 16 bases in between. This CDR3 is 15 amino acids long. CDR3 nucleotides: TGTGCCAGCAGCGCCACCGGGACAATCCCCTACGAGCAGTACTTC. Translating it yields CASSATGTIPYEQYF.

This clonotype has at least ten counts. The V call is TRBV20-1, the J call TRBJ1-5; TRBD1 matches at 12 bases. Germline CDR1 DFQATT, CDR2 SNEGSKA (reference sequence). The junction had 4 bases not matched to a gene; V was cut back by 6 bases and J by 7 bases. The CDR3 length is 13 residues. The CDR3 bases are TGCAGTGCGGGACAGGGGGCCTGGCAGCCCCAGCATTTT. Its translation is CSAGQGAWQPQHF.

This clonotype showed up many times. The chain joins TRBV12-3 or TRBV12-4 to TRBJ2-2; maybe TRBD1 (6 bases). The CDR3 is made up of 15 amino acids. Trimming shortened V by 5 bases and J by 5 bases, and 15 bases separated the two germline ends. The CDR3 region is CASSPLRGYTGELFF. The CDR3 nucleotides are TGTGCCAGCAGTCCCCTGAGGGGGTATACCGGGGAGCTGTTTTTT.

The table lists this clonotype with many counts. The chain couples TRBV7-3 to TRBJ1-1; the D is unclear. CDR1 and CDR2 (germline): SGHTA, FQGTGA. V was cut by 2 bases and J by 5 bases, with 9 bases left in between. This CDR3 has 13 residues. The CDR3: CASSLGLGTEAFF. As DNA, the CDR3 is TGTGCCAGCAGCTTAGGGCTGGGGACTGAAGCTTTCTTT.

This clonotype has ten or more counts. The chain has TRBV12-3 or TRBV12-4 and TRBJ2-2; D tentatively reads TRBD1 or TRBD2 (5 bases each). This CDR3 contains 14 residues. V gave up 5 bases and J gave up 8 bases, with 15 bases separating them. The CDR3 loop reads CASSRDRDAGELFF. The CDR3 DNA is TGTGCCAGCAGTCGGGACCGAGATGCGGGGGAGCTGTTTTTT.

This clonotype is labeled medium-sized. CDR3 coding DNA: TGCAGCGTTGGACAGGGGGCAACAGATACGCAGTATTTT. Translation: CSVGQGATDTQYF. V gene TRBV29-1 combines with J gene TRBJ2-3; 10 bases line up with TRBD1. The CDR3 is 13 residues long. Unmatched junction bases numbered 1, after V lost 4 bases and J lost 3 bases. Germline V gene data show CDR1 as SQVTM and CDR2 as ANQGSEA.

Ten or more counts support this clonotype. V gene TRBV10-3 combines with J gene TRBJ2-1; 8 bases map to TRBD2. Germline V gene data show CDR1 as ENHRY and CDR2 as SYGVKD. This CDR3 comprises 12 residues. V lost 7 bases, J lost 10 bases, and 6 bases stayed unmatched. In nucleotides, the CDR3 is TGTGCCATCACGGGAGGGGTAGGCGAGCAGTTCTTC. It yields the protein CAITGGVGEQFF.

This clonotype was detected ten times or more. This chain links TRBV5-1 with TRBJ2-1; 9 nucleotides match TRBD1. The CDR3 runs to 16 residues. CDR1 is SGHRS, CDR2 YFSETQ, per germline. V was pared by 4 bases and J by 1 base, with 6 bases of the junction left unmatched. This CDR3 is CASSPSGTGSYNEQFF. CDR3 nucleotide sequence: TGCGCCAGCAGCCCGTCCGGGACAGGGTCCTACAATGAGCAGTTCTTC. Supplemented by reference TRBV5-1 and TRBJ2-1, the full variable domain reads KAGVTQTPRYLIKTRGQQVTLSCSPISGHRSVSWYQQTPGQGLQFLFEYFSETQRNKGNFPGRFSGRQFSNSRSEMNVSTLELGDSALYLCASSPSGTGSYNEQFFGPGTRLTVL.

A word on this clonotype: Possible read error: a much larger clone is one base away. The V call is TRBV5-1, the J call TRBJ2-3, with 13 bases matching TRBD2. Germline lookup yields CDR1 SGHRS and CDR2 YFSETQ. This CDR3 is built from 17 residues. This chain's CDR3 is CAISRRPTSGGFDTQYF. The CDR3 coding sequence is TGCGCCATCAGCCGCCGACCGACTAGCGGGGGGTTTGATACGCAGTATTTT.

The sample holds many counts of this clonotype. The chain carries TRBV20-1 and TRBJ2-3; 15 bases agree with TRBD2. The junction had 2 bases not matched to a gene; V was cut back by 4 bases and J by 3 bases. CDR3 length: 15 amino acids. CDR1 is DFQATT and CDR2 is SNEGSKA in the germline V gene (reference sequence). The CDR3 loop reads CSATGTSGGTDTQYF. The CDR3 DNA reads as TGCAGTGCTACCGGGACTAGCGGGGGGACAGATACGCAGTATTTT.

Note on this clonotype: A read error may explain this, as a much larger clone is one base away. The gene calls are TRBV12-5 and TRBJ2-7; perhaps TRBD2 as D (6 bases). Germline-derived CDR1 and CDR2 are LGHNT and FRNRAP. This CDR3 has 14 amino acids. With 6 bases removed from V and 2 bases from J, the gap between germline ends came to 14 bases. The CDR3 protein is CASGTGGTPYEQYF. The CDR3 DNA reads TGTGCTAGTGGCACCGGGGGTACCCCCTACGAGCAGTACTTC.

This clonotype showed up many times. The gene calls are TRBV4-1 and TRBJ2-7, with no clear D. Germline CDR1 is MGHRA and CDR2 is YSYEKL. V dropped 1 base and J dropped 3 bases, with 10 bases sitting between them. The CDR3 has 14 residues. CDR3 DNA: TGCGCCAGCAGCCAAGTTAACAGAGACTACGAGCAGTACTTC. It yields the protein CASSQVNRDYEQYF.

This clonotype was counted many times. The chain has TRBV5-1 and TRBJ2-2; 7 bases agree with TRBD1. From germline, CDR1 is SGHRS and CDR2 YFSETQ. J gave up 4 bases and V 0 bases, and 6 bases lay outside the gene matches. The CDR3 is 16 residues long. CDR3 DNA: TGCGCCAGCAGCTTGGTTCCAGGGGGAAGCACCGGGGAGCTGTTTTTT. This sequence encodes CASSLVPGGSTGELFF.

The gene calls are TRBV4-1 and TRBJ1-6; D remains ambiguous. With 5 bases removed from V and 0 bases from J, the gap between germline ends came to 17 bases. This CDR3 has 18 residues. Germline CDR1 reads MGHRA; CDR2 reads YSYEKL. The CDR3 sequence: CASSKVAHMSSYNSPLHF. The DNA of the CDR3 is TGCGCCAGCAGCAAAGTTGCCCATATGAGCTCCTATAATTCACCCCTCCACTTT.